The sequence of this T cell receptor (beta chain) was determined in a study of blood T cell repertoires in COVID-19. CDR1 MDHEN and CDR2 SYDVKM come from the germline V gene. V lost 6 bases, J lost 0 bases, and 3 bases lay in between. The CDR3 totals 13 residues. The repertoire was sequenced with immunoSEQ multiplex PCR; TCRdb's copy has only in-frame clones and lacks some. Of about 190,000 clones listed, more than 60% are singletons. This receptor was obtained from a woman aged 50 to 60 with acute or convalescent COVID-19. Sequencing input: peripheral blood. The J gene is TRBJ1-6, the V gene TRBV28; D gene ambiguous. This CDR3 reads CASRASYNSPLHF. In nucleotides, the CDR3 is TGTGCCAGCAGGGCCTCCTATAATTCACCCCTCCACTTT.